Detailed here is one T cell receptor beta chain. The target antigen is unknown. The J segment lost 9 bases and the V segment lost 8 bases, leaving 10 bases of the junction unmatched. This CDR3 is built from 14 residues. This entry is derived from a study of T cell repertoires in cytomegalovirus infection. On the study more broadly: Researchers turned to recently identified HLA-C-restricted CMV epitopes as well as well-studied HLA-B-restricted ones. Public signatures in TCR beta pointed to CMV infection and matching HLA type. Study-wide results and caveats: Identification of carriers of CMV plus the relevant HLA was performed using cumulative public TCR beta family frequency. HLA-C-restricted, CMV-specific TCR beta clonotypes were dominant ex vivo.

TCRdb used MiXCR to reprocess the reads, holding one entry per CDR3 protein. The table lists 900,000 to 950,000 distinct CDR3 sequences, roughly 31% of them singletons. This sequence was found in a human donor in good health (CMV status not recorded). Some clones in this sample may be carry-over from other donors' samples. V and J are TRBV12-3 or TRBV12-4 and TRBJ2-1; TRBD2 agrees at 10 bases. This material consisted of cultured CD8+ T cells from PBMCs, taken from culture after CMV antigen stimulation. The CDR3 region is CASVAGGYGFEQFF. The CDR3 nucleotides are TGTGCCAGCGTAGCGGGGGGTTATGGTTTTGAGCAGTTCTTC.